These 3 T cell receptor beta chains were all obtained from the same sample, sequenced in a study of blood T cell repertoires in COVID-19. Here immunoSEQ multiplex PCR was the method, and the copy in TCRdb shows in-frame clones only, minus some. The table records around 120,000 clones, about 85% of them present only once. Sequencing used peripheral blood. Receptors were obtained from a human donor in a cohort sampled during active COVID-19.

The chain couples TRBV7-2 to TRBJ1-1; D is ambiguous. Trimming cost V 2 bases and J 1 base, with 5 bases left between them. The length of the CDR3 is 13 residues. CDR1 SGHTA and CDR2 FQGNSA come from the germline V gene. CDR3 DNA sequence: TGTGCCAGCAGCTTACCAGGGAACACTGAAGCTTTCTTT. It codes for CASSLPGNTEAFF.

The rearrangement joins TRBV9 to TRBJ1-6; TRBD1 matches at 9 bases. Germline CDR1 SGDLS, CDR2 YYNGEE. V lost 2 bases and J lost 4; bases outside the gene matches: 13. The CDR3 spans 19 residues. The CDR3: CASSVENGDRALYNSPLHF. The CDR3 DNA follows: TGTGCCAGCAGCGTCGAGAATGGGGACAGGGCCCTGTATAATTCACCCCTCCACTTT.

Turning to this clone: One end of the junction fails to match germline, which may point to a read error. The chain is built from TRBV10-3 and TRBJ2-1; 9 bases fit TRBD2. CDR3 length: 14 amino acids. The germline gives CDR1 ENHRY, CDR2 SYGVKD. CDR3: CAIREVSGSEGWIF. CDR3 nucleotide sequence: TGTGCCATCAGAGAGGTTAGCGGGAGTGAGGGGTGGATCTTC.